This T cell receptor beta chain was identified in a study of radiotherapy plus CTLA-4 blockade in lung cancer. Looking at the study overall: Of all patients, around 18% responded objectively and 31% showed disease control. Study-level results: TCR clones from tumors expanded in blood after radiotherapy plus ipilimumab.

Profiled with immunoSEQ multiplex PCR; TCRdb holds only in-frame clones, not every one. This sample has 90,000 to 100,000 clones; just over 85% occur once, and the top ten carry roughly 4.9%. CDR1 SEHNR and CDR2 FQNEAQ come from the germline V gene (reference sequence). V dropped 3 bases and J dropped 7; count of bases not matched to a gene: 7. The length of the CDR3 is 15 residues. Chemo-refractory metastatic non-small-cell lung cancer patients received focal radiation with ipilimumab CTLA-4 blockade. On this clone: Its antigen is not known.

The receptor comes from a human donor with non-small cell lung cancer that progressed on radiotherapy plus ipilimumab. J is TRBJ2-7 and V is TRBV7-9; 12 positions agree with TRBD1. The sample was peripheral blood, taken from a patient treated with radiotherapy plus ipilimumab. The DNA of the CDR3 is TGTGCCAGCAGCTTCCCGGGACAGGGGGCGCGGGAGCAGTACTTC. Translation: CASSFPGQGAREQYF. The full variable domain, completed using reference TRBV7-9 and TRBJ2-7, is DTGVSQNPRHKITKRGQNVTFRCDPISEHNRLYWYRQTLGQGPEFLTYFQNEAQLEKSRLLSDRFSAERPKGSFSTLEIQRTEQGDSAMYLCASSFPGQGAREQYFGPGTRLTVT.